This T cell receptor beta chain stems from a study of T cell responses to AZD1222 COVID-19 vaccine. With 5 bases clipped from V and 2 bases from J, the junction kept 4 bases outside the gene matches. The CDR3 loop spans 14 amino acids. Looked up from germline, CDR1 is SNHLY and CDR2 is FYNNEI. Produced via immunoSEQ multiplex PCR; TCRdb's table is partial and in-frame only. The table includes 65,000 to 70,000 clones, less than 85% detected once. This material consisted of peripheral blood, taken 28 days after the second AZD1222 dose. The receptor was derived from an adult who received the AZD1222 COVID-19 vaccine. This chain uses TRBV2 with TRBJ1-2, with 8 nucleotides matching TRBD1. Written as DNA, the CDR3 is TGTGCCAGCAGTCCTGGGACAGGAAACTATGGCTACACCTTC. Translation: CASSPGTGNYGYTF.